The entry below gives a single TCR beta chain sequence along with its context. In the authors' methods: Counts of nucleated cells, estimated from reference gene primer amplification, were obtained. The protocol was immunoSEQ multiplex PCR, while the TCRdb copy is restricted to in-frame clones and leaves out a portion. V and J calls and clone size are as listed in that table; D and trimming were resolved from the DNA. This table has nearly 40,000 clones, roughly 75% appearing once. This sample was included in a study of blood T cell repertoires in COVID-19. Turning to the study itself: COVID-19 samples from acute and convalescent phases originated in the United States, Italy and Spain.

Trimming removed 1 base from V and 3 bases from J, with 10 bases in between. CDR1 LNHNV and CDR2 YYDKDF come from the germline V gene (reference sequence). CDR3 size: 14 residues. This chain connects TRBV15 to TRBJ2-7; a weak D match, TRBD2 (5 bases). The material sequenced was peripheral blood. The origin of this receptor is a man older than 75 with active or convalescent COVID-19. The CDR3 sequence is CATSRVVEDYEQYF. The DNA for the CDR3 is TGTGCCACCAGCAGAGTGGTGGAGGACTACGAGCAGTACTTC. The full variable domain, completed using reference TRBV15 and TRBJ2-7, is DAMVIQNPRYQVTQFGKPVTLSCSQTLNHNVMYWYQQKSSQAPKLLFHYYDKDFNNEADTPDNFQSRRPNTSFCFLDIRSPGLGDTAMYLCATSRVVEDYEQYFGPGTRLTVT.